This T cell receptor beta chain was obtained from a study of OX40 agonist ivuxolimab in advanced cancers. Study details: The study treated patients with ivuxolimab, an agonistic anti-OX40 (CD134) antibody. Three patients had partial responses: one hepatocellular carcinoma, two cutaneous melanoma. Whole-study findings and limits: The study observed clonal expansion of CD4+ and CD8+ blood T cells by week 6 at 0.1 to 3.0 mg/kg.

Profiling relied on immunoSEQ multiplex PCR, and the TCRdb table lists in-frame clones only, not all of them. The table records tens of thousands of clones, about four fifths of them present only once. About this clone itself: The antigen is unknown.

Blood specimens came from baseline, cycle 4 day 1, and cycle 7 day 1. The sample was CD4+ or CD8+ T cells sorted from blood, taken in a trial of the OX40 agonist ivuxolimab. The receptor's source is an adult with an advanced solid tumor such as melanoma, head and neck, liver or kidney cancer.

CDR3 in DNA: TGTGCCAGCTCACCAGGTCTTCAGCCCGGGGAGCTGTTTTTT. Protein: CASSPGLQPGELFF. The genes are TRBV18 and TRBJ2-2; D is unresolved. Trimming took off 2 bases at V and 6 bases at J, with 10 bases between the two ends. This CDR3 has 14 residues. The germline V gene has CDR1 KGHSH and CDR2 LQKENI.